This T cell receptor (beta chain) comes out of a study of T cells expressing NK-cell markers. Whole-study context: Eight donors were sequenced, seven testing HCMV-seropositive and one testing seronegative. The study, taken as a whole, reports: These clonotypes also led the CD3+CD56-NKG2C+ fraction in several donors.

On this clonotype itself: What it binds is unknown.

TCRdb reprocessed the 5' RACE reads and keeps a single row for each CDR3 protein, giving no DNA. This sample's table reports a few hundred thousand distinct CDR3 sequences. The germline CDR1 and CDR2 sequences are SGHDT and YYEEEE. The CDR3 is 17 residues long. The chain combines TRBV5-6 with TRBJ2-2; there is no DNA to check the TCRdb D call of TRBD2. The receptor's source is a man between 18 and 29 years old in good health. Sample: blood T cells: a sorted CD56 or NKG2C T cell subset, CD4+ or CD8+ T cells, or bulk PBMC T cells (not recorded which). Here the CDR3 reads CASSLLGGGMNTGELFF.